This T cell receptor (beta chain) was sequenced during a study of blood T cell repertoires in COVID-19. Clones were read by immunoSEQ multiplex PCR, and TCRdb kept only the in-frame ones, dropping some. Seen here are a few hundred thousand clones, roughly 84% observed once, and the top ten hold about 3.4%. Living in 24 US areas, the participants were between roughly 18 and 95 years of age. V lost 2 bases and J lost 6, with 12 bases in between. This CDR3 region has 15 residues. CDR1 SGHRS and CDR2 YFSETQ come from the germline V gene. The sequenced sample consisted of PBMCs or T cells enriched from blood (not recorded which). The clonotype comes from a man in his fifties who had recovered from COVID-19. V and J are TRBV5-1 and TRBJ1-6; possible D gene TRBD1, 5 bases. The DNA of the CDR3 is TGCGCCAGCAGCTTTACCCAGGGAAGTAATTCACCCCTCCACTTT. Encoded protein: CASSFTQGSNSPLHF.